The 30 T cell receptor beta chains listed next were all sequenced from one sample in a study of shared clonotypes between healthy human individuals. Only in-frame clones appear in the TCRdb table, and some are missing; sequencing was by immunoSEQ multiplex PCR. Of around 700,000 clones listed, roughly 72% were seen once; the top ten hold roughly 2%. The material sequenced was memory CD4+ T cells sorted from blood. Documented subset: CD45RA-negative fraction. The receptors come from a woman in her thirties in good health.

This clone was recorded once. V gene TRBV6-5 combines with J gene TRBJ2-1; 9 nucleotides match TRBD2. Germline V gene sequence: CDR1 MNHEY, CDR2 SVGAGI. V was clipped by 7 bases and J by 9 bases; unmatched bases: 10. This CDR3 has 14 amino acids. The CDR3 region has the DNA TGTGCCAGCACAGGGACTAGCCTTGATCGTGAGCAGTTCTTC. It encodes CASTGTSLDREQFF.

The rearrangement uses TRBV19 and TRBJ1-1; D may be TRBD1 (6 bases). Germline-derived CDR1 and CDR2 are LNHDA and SQIVND (reference sequence). This CDR3 contains 16 residues. Trimming took off 9 bases at V and 1 base at J, with 21 bases between the two ends. This CDR3 is CASLGHRGIRNTEAFF. DNA for the CDR3: TGTGCCAGCCTGGGACACCGAGGGATCCGGAACACTGAAGCTTTCTTT.

J is TRBJ1-5 and V is TRBV18; TRBD1 aligns across 7 bases. The germline V gene encodes CDR1 KGHSH and CDR2 LQKENI. The CDR3 runs 14 residues. V trimming: 6 bases; J trimming: 7 bases; junction bases outside the gene matches: 9. The CDR3 spells CASSPDRDGQPQHF. CDR3 nucleotides: TGTGCCAGCTCCCCTGACAGGGATGGGCAGCCCCAGCATTTT.

Details on this clone: This sample also contains other DNA sequences that code for the same CDR3. The gene calls are TRBV11-2 and TRBJ1-2; D is perhaps TRBD1 (6 bases). V shed 5 bases and J shed 8 bases, with 15 bases lying between them. This CDR3 contains 13 residues. Germline lookup yields CDR1 SGHAT and CDR2 FQNNGV. In DNA, the CDR3 is TGTGCCAGCAGCCCGGGGGGGGGCGGCGGCTACACCTTC. This translates into CASSPGGGGGYTF.

The chain employs TRBV6-6 and TRBJ2-3; D gene ambiguous. The V and J ends lost 7 bases and 11 bases respectively, with 13 bases between them. This CDR3 region has 11 residues. Germline assignment: CDR1 MNHNY and CDR2 SVGAGI (reference sequence). The CDR3 loop reads CASTNLKGQYF. In DNA, the CDR3 is TGTGCCAGCACCAACTTAAAGGGGCAGTATTTT.

The J gene is TRBJ2-6, the V gene TRBV7-9, with 12 bases lining up with TRBD1. Germline V lookup: CDR1 SEHNR, CDR2 FQNEAQ (reference sequence). V was clipped by 5 bases and J by 3 bases; unmatched bases: 11. This CDR3 is built from 19 residues. CDR3 DNA sequence: TGTGCCAGCAGCGCTGCACTCCGGGACAGGGGGCGTGGGGCCAACGTCCTGACTTTC. Its translation is CASSAALRDRGRGANVLTF.

This clone was picked up one time. CDR3 DNA: TGTGCCAGTAGTCTAGGGAGACAGGCGACCTTTGCTTTCTTT. Its translation: CASSLGRQATFAFF. V usage is TRBV19 and J usage is TRBJ1-1, with D possibly being TRBD1 (6 bases). CDR1 and CDR2 (germline): LNHDA, SQIVND (reference sequence). The CDR3 totals 14 residues. V lost 5 bases and J lost 11, with 21 bases in between.

This chain links TRBV5-5 with TRBJ1-1; D gene uncertain. V gave up 6 bases and J gave up 5 bases, with 20 bases separating them. Germline-derived CDR1 and CDR2 are SGHKS and YYEKEE (reference sequence). The CDR3 loop spans 15 amino acids. This CDR3 is CASMSERFVRTEAFF. In DNA form, the CDR3 reads TGTGCCAGCATGAGTGAACGGTTTGTGAGAACTGAAGCTTTCTTT.

This chain uses TRBV9 with TRBJ1-2; TRBD1 might be the D (5 bases). V lost 0 bases and J lost 4, with 16 bases in between. The CDR3 is 16 amino acids. Looked up from germline, CDR1 is SGDLS and CDR2 is YYNGEE. This chain's CDR3 is CASSVGQTSLPYGYTF. CDR3 DNA sequence: TGTGCCAGCAGCGTAGGACAGACTTCGCTCCCCTATGGCTACACCTTC.

This clone was counted a few times. The rearrangement links TRBV19 to TRBJ1-5; no definite D call. With 7 bases removed from V and 3 bases from J, the gap between germline ends came to 10 bases. Germline CDR1 LNHDA, CDR2 SQIVND (reference sequence). The CDR3 has 13 amino acids. CDR3 nucleotide sequence: TGTGCCAGTACGGTACAGATCAATCAGCCCCAGCATTTT. This encodes CASTVQINQPQHF. The full variable domain, completed using reference TRBV19 and TRBJ1-5, is DGGITQSPKYLFRKEGQNVTLSCEQNLNHDAMYWYRQDPGQGLRLIYYSQIVNDFQKGDIAEGYSVSREKKESFPLTVTSAQKNPTAFYLCASTVQINQPQHFGDGTRLSIL.

The chain couples TRBV15 to TRBJ2-2, with D perhaps TRBD2 (6 bases). The V end lost 1 base, the J end lost 1 base, and 22 bases lay between the germline ends. The CDR3 totals 20 residues. The germline gives CDR1 LNHNV, CDR2 YYDKDF (reference sequence). This chain's CDR3 is CATSRVPGLEGDLNTGELFF. Written as DNA, the CDR3 is TGTGCCACCAGCAGAGTCCCCGGTTTGGAGGGAGACCTGAACACCGGGGAGCTGTTTTTT.

V usage is TRBV30 and J usage is TRBJ2-2; D is undetermined. The CDR3 contains 10 residues. The germline V gene encodes CDR1 GTSNPN and CDR2 SVGIG (reference sequence). With 4 bases removed from V and 9 bases from J, the gap between germline ends came to 6 bases. The CDR3 nucleotides are TGTGCCTGGAAGGGTCGGGAGCTGTTTTTT. It codes for CAWKGRELFF.

This clone was detected only a few times. V is TRBV11-2 and J is TRBJ2-1; 7 positions match TRBD1. Germline V gene lookup returns CDR1 SGHAT and CDR2 FQNNGV. The CDR3 loop spans 17 amino acids. Unmatched junction bases numbered 14, after V lost 6 bases and J lost 3 bases. The CDR3 loop reads CASSRTRRRGYYNEQFF. The CDR3, as DNA: TGTGCCAGCAGTAGGACCCGACGCAGGGGGTACTACAATGAGCAGTTCTTC.

The rearrangement links TRBV4-1 to TRBJ2-3; 10 bases map to TRBD2. This CDR3 is built from 15 residues. The V segment lost 6 bases and the J segment 8 bases; nucleotides outside the gene matches: 11. Per germline, CDR1 MGHRA and CDR2 YSYEKL. The CDR3 DNA is TGCGCCAGCAGTTTTGGACTAGCGGCTCGGGGTACGCAGTATTTT. It encodes CASSFGLAARGTQYF.

The V gene is TRBV9, the J gene TRBJ1-3; TRBD1 aligns across 10 bases. There are 18 residues in the CDR3. Germline CDR1 and CDR2: SGDLS and YYNGEE. With 3 bases clipped from V and 0 bases from J, the junction kept 9 bases outside the gene matches. In DNA, the CDR3 is TGTGCCAGCAGCGACCGGACAGGGGGAACCTTCTCTGGAAACACCATATATTTT. Its protein product is CASSDRTGGTFSGNTIYF.

This chain connects TRBV9 to TRBJ1-1, with no clear D. The germline V and J ends were trimmed by 4 bases and 0 bases, with 16 bases remaining between them. The germline gives CDR1 SGDLS, CDR2 YYNGEE. The CDR3 totals 16 residues. The CDR3 nucleotides are TGTGCCAGCAGCCCCCGCCTCTCAGTTATGAACACTGAAGCTTTCTTT. This codes for CASSPRLSVMNTEAFF. Drawing the rest from reference TRBV9 and TRBJ1-1, the complete variable domain is DSGVTQTPKHLITATGQRVTLRCSPRSGDLSVYWYQQSLDQGLQFLIQYYNGEERAKGNILERFSAQQFPDLHSELNLSSLELGDSALYFCASSPRLSVMNTEAFFGQGTRLTVV.

This clone was recorded a few times. This chain joins TRBV2 and TRBJ1-2; unclear D gene. CDR3 length equals 15 residues. Per germline, CDR1 SNHLY and CDR2 FYNNEI. V lost 3 bases and J 5 bases, leaving 16 bases between the germline ends. The CDR3 DNA reads TGTGCCAGCAGTGAGGGAAGGGAAAGTGGTTATGGCTACACCTTC. Protein product: CASSEGRESGYGYTF.

This clone came up a few times. The chain carries TRBV27 and TRBJ2-5, with 12 bases lining up with TRBD1. V lost 4 bases and J lost 4; bases outside the gene matches: 10. This CDR3 has 17 amino acids. The germline CDR1 and CDR2 sequences are MNHEY and SMNVEV (reference sequence). This CDR3 is CASSSPRDRGRRETQYF. CDR3 in DNA: TGTGCCAGCAGTTCACCCCGGGACAGGGGGCGGAGAGAGACCCAGTACTTC.

The V gene is TRBV10-1, the J gene TRBJ2-7, with D perhaps matching TRBD2 (5 bases). The CDR3 extends over 15 amino acids. V was pared by 2 bases and J by 4 bases, with 15 bases between. CDR1 and CDR2 from the germline V gene are WNHNN and SYGVQD (reference sequence). DNA for the CDR3: TGCGCCAGCAGTGAGGGTTCTAACGAGCGGTACGAGCAGTACTTC. As protein: CASSEGSNERYEQYF.

V gene TRBV19 combines with J gene TRBJ2-6; D assignment may be TRBD1 or TRBD2 (5 bases each). Germline V gene lookup returns CDR1 LNHDA and CDR2 SQIVND (reference sequence). The CDR3 extends over 18 amino acids. V lost 6 bases to trimming and J lost 3 bases, with 21 bases between them. CDR3 DNA sequence: TGTGCCAGTAGCCGAACAGGACTTGGGGCGCGTGGGGCCAACGTCCTGACTTTC. This codes for CASSRTGLGARGANVLTF.

The J gene is TRBJ2-6, the V gene TRBV6-1, with no clear D. Germline values: CDR1 MNHNS, CDR2 SASEGT. Trimming cost V 3 bases and J 0 bases, with 6 bases left between them. The CDR3 contains 15 residues. The CDR3 here is CASSEKTSGANVLTF. CDR3 in DNA: TGTGCCAGCAGTGAGAAGACCTCTGGGGCCAACGTCCTGACTTTC.

This clone was picked up a small number of times. The V and J genes are TRBV19 and TRBJ2-1; 11 positions match TRBD2. The trim removed 7 bases at V and 4 bases at J, leaving 6 bases unmatched. Per the germline V gene, CDR1 is LNHDA and CDR2 is SQIVND (reference sequence). The CDR3 runs to 15 residues. CDR3: CASKGGTSGYNEQFF. In nucleotides, the CDR3 is TGTGCCAGTAAAGGGGGGACTAGCGGTTACAATGAGCAGTTCTTC. Based on the CDR3 plus reference TRBV19 and TRBJ2-1, the full variable domain is DGGITQSPKYLFRKEGQNVTLSCEQNLNHDAMYWYRQDPGQGLRLIYYSQIVNDFQKGDIAEGYSVSREKKESFPLTVTSAQKNPTAFYLCASKGGTSGYNEQFFGPGTRLTVL.

This CDR3 is CASSLRGTGLFTGELFF. The CDR3 bases are TGTGCCAGCAGCTTACGGGGGACAGGTCTTTTCACCGGGGAGCTGTTTTTT. V gene TRBV7-9 combines with J gene TRBJ2-2; 8 bases align to TRBD1. Germline loops: CDR1 SEHNR, CDR2 FQNEAQ (reference sequence). CDR3 size: 17 residues. Trimming took 2 bases from V and 4 from J; bases not matched to a gene: 9.

The rearrangement links TRBV28 to TRBJ1-1, with D maybe TRBD1 (5 bases). The V gene's germline CDR1 is MDHEN and CDR2 SYDVKM. Trimming took 6 bases from V and 2 from J, leaving 16 bases between them. The CDR3 runs 15 residues. The DNA for the CDR3 is TGTGCCAGCAGCTCACCCCCGGGACTTAACACTGAAGCTTTCTTT. Translated: CASSSPPGLNTEAFF.

This clone was recorded once. The chain joins TRBV19 to TRBJ2-1; perhaps TRBD2 as D (5 bases). The CDR3 totals 15 residues. Trimming removed 7 bases from V and 6 bases from J, with 19 bases in between. Germline V gives CDR1 LNHDA, CDR2 SQIVND (reference sequence). CDR3 bases: TGTGCCAGTACCCCGCTAGCCCTCGGATTCAATGAGCAGTTCTTC. Translated, it gives CASTPLALGFNEQFF.

This clone came up many times. The rearrangement joins TRBV10-3 to TRBJ2-1, with D perhaps TRBD1 or TRBD2 (5 bases each). Trimming stripped 2 bases from V and 5 bases from J, with 13 bases between. The CDR3 spans 15 residues. Germline loops: CDR1 ENHRY, CDR2 SYGVKD. CDR3 DNA sequence: TGTGCCATCAGTGAGAAGGGGAAACTAGACAATGAGCAGTTCTTC. Translation: CAISEKGKLDNEQFF.

V and J are TRBV5-1 and TRBJ2-7, with D possibly being TRBD1 (5 bases). This CDR3 is 13 amino acids long. Between the trimmed V and J ends, which lost 3 bases and 3 bases, there was a span of 10 bases. CDR1 is SGHRS, CDR2 YFSETQ, per germline. In DNA form, the CDR3 reads TGCGCCAGCAGCTGGGGCAGCTTCTACGAGCAGTACTTC. This sequence encodes CASSWGSFYEQYF.

The chain links TRBV9 to TRBJ2-7; D is perhaps TRBD1 or TRBD2 (5 bases each). CDR3 length: 14 amino acids. Trimming stripped 2 bases from V and 0 bases from J, with 9 bases between. The V gene's germline CDR1 is SGDLS and CDR2 YYNGEE. The CDR3 loop reads CASSVWGSSYEQYF. The CDR3 DNA reads TGTGCCAGCAGCGTTTGGGGGAGCTCCTACGAGCAGTACTTC.

The chain recombines TRBV4-1 with TRBJ2-3, with TRBD2 matching over 13 bases. The ends lost 4 bases at V and 4 bases at J; junction bases unmatched: 5. This CDR3 region has 16 residues. Germline CDR1 MGHRA, CDR2 YSYEKL. The DNA for the CDR3 is TGCGCCAGCAGCCGTGGACTAGCGGGAGAAGCAGATACGCAGTATTTT. Amino acid sequence: CASSRGLAGEADTQYF.

This chain connects TRBV7-6 to TRBJ2-5; no definite D call. Germline V CDR1 and CDR2: SGHVS, FNYEAQ. The CDR3 is made up of 17 amino acids. V lost 2 bases and J 4 bases, leaving 20 bases between the germline ends. CDR3 sequence: CASSLMSGNYNGETQYF. DNA for the CDR3: TGTGCCAGCAGCTTAATGAGTGGGAACTACAATGGAGAGACCCAGTACTTC.